This TCR beta chain was sequenced for a study of T cell repertoires in cytomegalovirus infection. Germline loops: CDR1 MNHEY, CDR2 SVGEGT. Germline trimming cut 2 bases from V and 8 bases from J; bases unmatched to any gene: 16. This CDR3 comprises 18 residues. Concerning this clonotype itself: The antigen is undetermined.

TCRdb processed the reads anew with MiXCR; each CDR3 protein has one entry. The data contain tens of thousands of distinct CDR3 sequences, roughly 20% of them singletons. Sequenced here: CD8+ T cells from cultured PBMCs, sampled from culture after CMV antigen stimulation. The chain couples TRBV6-2 or TRBV6-3 to TRBJ2-1; 9 bases line up with TRBD2. This TCR came from a human donor in good health (CMV status not recorded). Some clones in this sample may be carry-over from other donors' samples. CDR3 region: CASSYDVAGEGTRDEQFF. Written as DNA, the CDR3 is TGTGCCAGCAGTTACGATGTAGCGGGAGAAGGGACAAGAGATGAGCAGTTCTTC.